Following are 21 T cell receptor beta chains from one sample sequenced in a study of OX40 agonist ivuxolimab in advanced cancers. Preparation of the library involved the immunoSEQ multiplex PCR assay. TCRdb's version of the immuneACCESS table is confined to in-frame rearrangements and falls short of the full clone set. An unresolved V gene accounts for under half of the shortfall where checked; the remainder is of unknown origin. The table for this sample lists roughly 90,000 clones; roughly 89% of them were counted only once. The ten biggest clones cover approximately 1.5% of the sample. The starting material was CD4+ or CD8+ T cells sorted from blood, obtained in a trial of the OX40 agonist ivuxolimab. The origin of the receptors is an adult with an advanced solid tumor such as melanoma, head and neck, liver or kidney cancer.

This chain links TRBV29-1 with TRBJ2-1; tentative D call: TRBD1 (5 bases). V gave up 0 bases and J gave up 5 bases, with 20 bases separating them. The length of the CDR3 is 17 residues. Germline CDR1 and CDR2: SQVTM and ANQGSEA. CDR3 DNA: TGCAGCGTTGAAGATTCGTATTTTCGACAGTACAACAATGAGCAGTTCTTC. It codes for CSVEDSYFRQYNNEQFF.

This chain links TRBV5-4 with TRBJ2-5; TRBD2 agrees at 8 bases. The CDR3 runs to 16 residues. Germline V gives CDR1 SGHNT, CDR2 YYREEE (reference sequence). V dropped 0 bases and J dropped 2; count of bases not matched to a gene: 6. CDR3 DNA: TGTGCCAGCAGCTTGGCCCCGGGAGGGGGGCAAGAGACCCAGTACTTC. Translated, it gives CASSLAPGGGQETQYF.

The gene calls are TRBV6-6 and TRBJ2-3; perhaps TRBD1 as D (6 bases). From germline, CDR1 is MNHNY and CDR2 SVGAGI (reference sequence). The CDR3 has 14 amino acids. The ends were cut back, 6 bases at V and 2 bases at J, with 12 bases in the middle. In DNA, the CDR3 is TGTGCCAGCAGACCAACAGGGTACACAGATACGCAGTATTTT. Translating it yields CASRPTGYTDTQYF.

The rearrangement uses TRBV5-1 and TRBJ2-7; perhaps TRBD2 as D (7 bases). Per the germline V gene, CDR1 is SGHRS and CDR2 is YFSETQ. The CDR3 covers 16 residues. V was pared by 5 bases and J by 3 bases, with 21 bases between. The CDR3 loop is CASRLRDGGADYEQYF. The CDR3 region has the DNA TGCGCCAGCAGATTACGGGATGGGGGGGCGGACTACGAGCAGTACTTC.

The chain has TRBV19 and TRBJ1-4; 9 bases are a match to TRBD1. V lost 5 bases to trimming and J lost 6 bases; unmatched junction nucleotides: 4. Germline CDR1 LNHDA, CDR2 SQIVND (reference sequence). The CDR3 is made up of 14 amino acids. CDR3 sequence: CASSSRDRDEKLFF. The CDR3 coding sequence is TGTGCCAGTAGTTCCAGGGACAGGGATGAAAAACTGTTTTTT.

The CDR3 DNA is TGTGCCAGCAGCTTGGCAGGGCGGGACACTGAAGCTTTCTTT. This encodes CASSLAGRDTEAFF. The chain joins TRBV7-2 to TRBJ1-1, with a weak D call TRBD1 (5 bases). The CDR3 contains 14 residues. V shed 3 bases and J shed 3 bases, with 11 bases lying between them. Germline V gene data show CDR1 as SGHTA and CDR2 as FQGNSA.

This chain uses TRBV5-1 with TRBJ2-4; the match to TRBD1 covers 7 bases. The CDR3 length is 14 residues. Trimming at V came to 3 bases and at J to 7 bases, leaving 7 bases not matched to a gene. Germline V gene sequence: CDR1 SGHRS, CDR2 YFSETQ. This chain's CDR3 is CASSSSTGDNIQYF. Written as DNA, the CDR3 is TGCGCCAGCAGCTCCTCCACAGGGGATAACATTCAGTACTTC.

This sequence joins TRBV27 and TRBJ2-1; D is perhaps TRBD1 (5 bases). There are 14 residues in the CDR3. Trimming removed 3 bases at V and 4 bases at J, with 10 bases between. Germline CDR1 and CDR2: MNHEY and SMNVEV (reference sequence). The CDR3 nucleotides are TGTGCCAGCAGTTTGTTAGGGGCTTACAATGAGCAGTTCTTC. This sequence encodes CASSLLGAYNEQFF.

CDR3 bases: TGTGCCAGCAGCTTGGAAGGAGGGGCTGAATATGAAAAACTGTTTTTT. Its translation is CASSLEGGAEYEKLFF. V gene TRBV5-6 combines with J gene TRBJ1-4; maybe TRBD1 (5 bases). The CDR3 consists of 16 residues. V dropped 0 bases and J dropped 6 bases, with 15 bases sitting between them. Germline CDR1 SGHDT, CDR2 YYEEEE.

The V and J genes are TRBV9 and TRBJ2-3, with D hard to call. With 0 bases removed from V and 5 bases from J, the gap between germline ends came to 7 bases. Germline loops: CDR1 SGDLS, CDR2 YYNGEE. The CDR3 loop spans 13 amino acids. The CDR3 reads CASSVASGDTQYF. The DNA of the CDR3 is TGTGCCAGCAGCGTAGCCAGTGGAGATACGCAGTATTTT.

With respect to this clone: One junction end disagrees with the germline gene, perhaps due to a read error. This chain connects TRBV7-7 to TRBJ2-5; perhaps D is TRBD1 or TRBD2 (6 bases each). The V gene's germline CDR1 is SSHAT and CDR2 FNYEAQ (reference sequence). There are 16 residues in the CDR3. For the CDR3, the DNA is TGTGCTAGCAGCTTAGCTCCTGGGGGGCTGCAAGAGACCCAGTACTTC. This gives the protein CASSLAPGGLQETQYF. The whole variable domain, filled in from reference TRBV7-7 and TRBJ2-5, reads GAGVSQSPRYKVTKRGQDVTLRCDPISSHATLYWYQQALGQGPEFLTYFNYEAQPDKSGLPSDRFSAERPEGSISTLTIQRTEQRDSAMYRCASSLAPGGLQETQYFGPGTRLLVL.

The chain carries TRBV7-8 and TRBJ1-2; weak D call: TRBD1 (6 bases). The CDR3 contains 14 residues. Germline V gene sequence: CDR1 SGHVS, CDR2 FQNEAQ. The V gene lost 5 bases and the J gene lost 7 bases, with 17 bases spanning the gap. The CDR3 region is CASSPNRVVFGYTF. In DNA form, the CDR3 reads TGTGCCAGCAGCCCGAACAGGGTTGTATTTGGCTACACCTTC.

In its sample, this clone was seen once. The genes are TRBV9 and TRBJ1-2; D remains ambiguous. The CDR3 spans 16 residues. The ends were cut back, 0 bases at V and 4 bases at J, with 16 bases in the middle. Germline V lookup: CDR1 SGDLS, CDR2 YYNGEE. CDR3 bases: TGTGCCAGCAGCGTAGGAAAGAGCCGGGAAGGCTATGGCTACACCTTC. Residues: CASSVGKSREGYGYTF.

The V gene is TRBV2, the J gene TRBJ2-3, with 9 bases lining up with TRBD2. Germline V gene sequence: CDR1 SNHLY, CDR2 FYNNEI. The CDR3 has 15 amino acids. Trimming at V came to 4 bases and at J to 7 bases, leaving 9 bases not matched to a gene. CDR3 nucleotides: TGTGCCAGCAGTGTCTCTAGCGGGGTTGCAAATACGCAGTATTTT. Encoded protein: CASSVSSGVANTQYF.

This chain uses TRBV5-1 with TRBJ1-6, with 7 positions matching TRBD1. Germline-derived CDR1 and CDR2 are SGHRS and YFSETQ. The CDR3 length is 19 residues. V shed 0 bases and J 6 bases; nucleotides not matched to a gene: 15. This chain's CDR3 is CASSLESVLTGEANSPLHF. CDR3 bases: TGCGCCAGCAGCTTGGAATCGGTACTAACAGGGGAGGCTAATTCACCCCTCCACTTT. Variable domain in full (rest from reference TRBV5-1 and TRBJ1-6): KAGVTQTPRYLIKTRGQQVTLSCSPISGHRSVSWYQQTPGQGLQFLFEYFSETQRNKGNFPGRFSGRQFSNSRSEMNVSTLELGDSALYLCASSLESVLTGEANSPLHFGNGTRLTVT.

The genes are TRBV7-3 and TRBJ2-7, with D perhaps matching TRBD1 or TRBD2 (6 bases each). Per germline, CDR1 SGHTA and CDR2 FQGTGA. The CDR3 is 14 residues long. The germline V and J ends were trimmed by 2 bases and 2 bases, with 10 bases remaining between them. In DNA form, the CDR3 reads TGTGCCAGCAGCTTAGGGGGGCAAGCCTACGAGCAGTACTTC. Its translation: CASSLGGQAYEQYF. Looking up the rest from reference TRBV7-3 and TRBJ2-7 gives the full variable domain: GAGVSQTPSNKVTEKGKYVELRCDPISGHTALYWYRQSLGQGPEFLIYFQGTGAADDSGLPNDRFFAVRPEGSVSTLKIQRTERGDSAVYLCASSLGGQAYEQYFGPGTRLTVT.

CDR3 bases: TGTGCCAGCAGCAATGGACAGGGGGAGTGGTATGGCTACACCTTC. It encodes CASSNGQGEWYGYTF. V and J are TRBV7-9 and TRBJ1-2, with 10 bases aligning to TRBD1. Trimming removed 5 bases from V and 5 bases from J; junction bases left unmatched: 8. Germline-derived CDR1 and CDR2 are SEHNR and FQNEAQ (reference sequence). The CDR3 extends over 15 amino acids.

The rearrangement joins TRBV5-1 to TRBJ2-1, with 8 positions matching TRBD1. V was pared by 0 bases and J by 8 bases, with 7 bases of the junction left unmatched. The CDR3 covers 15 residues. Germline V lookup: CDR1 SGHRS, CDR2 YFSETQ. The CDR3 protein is CASSLVGTGRDEQFF. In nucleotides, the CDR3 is TGCGCCAGCAGCTTGGTAGGGACAGGTAGGGATGAGCAGTTCTTC.

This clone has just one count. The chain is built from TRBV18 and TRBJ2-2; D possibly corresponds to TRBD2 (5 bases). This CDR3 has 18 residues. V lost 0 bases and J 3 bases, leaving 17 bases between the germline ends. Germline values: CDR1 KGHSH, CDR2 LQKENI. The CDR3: CASSPPTDFWEYTGELFF. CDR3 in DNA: TGTGCCAGCTCACCACCCACGGACTTTTGGGAGTACACCGGGGAGCTGTTTTTT.

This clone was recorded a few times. The DNA for the CDR3 is TGTGCCACCCACCGGGACACGGGATCGAGGGGCTACACCTTC. It yields the protein CATHRDTGSRGYTF. The rearrangement links TRBV2 to TRBJ1-2, with TRBD1 as a possible D gene (6 bases). This CDR3 has 14 amino acids. Trimming took 10 bases from V and 8 from J, leaving 23 bases between them. Germline lookup yields CDR1 SNHLY and CDR2 FYNNEI.

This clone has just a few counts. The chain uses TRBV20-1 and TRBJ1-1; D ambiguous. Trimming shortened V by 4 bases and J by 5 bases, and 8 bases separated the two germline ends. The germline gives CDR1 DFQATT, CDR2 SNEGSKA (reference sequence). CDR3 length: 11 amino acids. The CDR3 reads CSATGGTEAFF. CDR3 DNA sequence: TGCAGTGCTACTGGTGGTACTGAAGCTTTCTTT.